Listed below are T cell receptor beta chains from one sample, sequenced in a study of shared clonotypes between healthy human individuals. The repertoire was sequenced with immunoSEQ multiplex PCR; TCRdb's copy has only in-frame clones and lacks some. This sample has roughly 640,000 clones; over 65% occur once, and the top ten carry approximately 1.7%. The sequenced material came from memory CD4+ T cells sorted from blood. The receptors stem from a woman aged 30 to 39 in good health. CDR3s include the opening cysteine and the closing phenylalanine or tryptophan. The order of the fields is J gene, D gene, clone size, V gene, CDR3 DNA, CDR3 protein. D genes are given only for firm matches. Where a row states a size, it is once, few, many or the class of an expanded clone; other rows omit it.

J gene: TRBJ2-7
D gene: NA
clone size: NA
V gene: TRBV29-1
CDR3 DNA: TGCAGCGTGAGGCGGGGTTTCGAGCAGTACTTC
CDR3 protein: CSVRRGFEQYF

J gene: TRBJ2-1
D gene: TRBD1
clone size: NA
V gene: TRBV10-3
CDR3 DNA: TGTGCCGCCGCGGACAGGGACTACAATGAGCAGTTCTTC
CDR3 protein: CAAADRDYNEQFF

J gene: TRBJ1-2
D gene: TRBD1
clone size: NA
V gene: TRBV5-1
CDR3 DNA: TGCGCCAGCAGGACCGGGACAGAGAACTATGGCTACACCTTC
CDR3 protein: CASRTGTENYGYTF

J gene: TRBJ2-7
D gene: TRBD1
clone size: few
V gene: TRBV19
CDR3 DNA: TGTGCCAGTCCCCCCCGCCCCGCGACAGGGGACCACGAGCAGTACTTC
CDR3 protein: CASPPRPATGDHEQYF

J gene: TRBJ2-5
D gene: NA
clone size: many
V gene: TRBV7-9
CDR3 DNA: TGTGCCAGCAGCTTCGGAGGTGAAGAGACCCAGTACTTC
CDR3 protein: CASSFGGEETQYF

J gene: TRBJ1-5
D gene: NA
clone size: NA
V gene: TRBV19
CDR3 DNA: TGTGCCAGTAGTACCCCAGGTAGCAATCAGCCCCAGCATTTT
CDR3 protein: CASSTPGSNQPQHF

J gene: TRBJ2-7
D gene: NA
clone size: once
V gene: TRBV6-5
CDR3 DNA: TGTGCCAGCAGTTACAAGGGGTACGAGCAGTACTTC
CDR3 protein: CASSYKGYEQYF

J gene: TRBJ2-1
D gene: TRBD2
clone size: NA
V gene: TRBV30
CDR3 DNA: TGTGCCTGGAGTGCGGGAGGGACTCATCGGAATGAGCAGTTCTTC
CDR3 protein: CAWSAGGTHRNEQFF

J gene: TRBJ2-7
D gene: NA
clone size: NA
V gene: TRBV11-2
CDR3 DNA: TGTGCCAGCAGATCTATGGCAACTGCCTACCACGAGCAGTACTTC
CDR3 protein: CASRSMATAYHEQYF

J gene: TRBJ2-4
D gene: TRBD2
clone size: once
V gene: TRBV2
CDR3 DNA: TGTGCCAGCAGGGCTAGCGGGGGATTAATCCTAGCCAAAAACATTCAGTACTTC
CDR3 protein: CASRASGGLILAKNIQYF

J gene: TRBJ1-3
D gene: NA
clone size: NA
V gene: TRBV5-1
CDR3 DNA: TGCGCCAGCAGCTTGGGTACCTCTGGAAACACCATATATTTT
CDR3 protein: CASSLGTSGNTIYF

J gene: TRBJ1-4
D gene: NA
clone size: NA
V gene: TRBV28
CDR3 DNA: TGTGCCAGCAGTCCGGGACACAATGAAAAACTGTTTTTT
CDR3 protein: CASSPGHNEKLFF

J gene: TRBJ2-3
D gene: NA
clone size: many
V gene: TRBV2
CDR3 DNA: TGTGCCAGCAACCCAGATACGCAGTATTTT
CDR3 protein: CASNPDTQYF

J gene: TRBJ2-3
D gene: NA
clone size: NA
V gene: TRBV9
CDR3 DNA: TGTGCCAGCACTCGACAGGATCCAGATACGCAGTATTTT
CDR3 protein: CASTRQDPDTQYF

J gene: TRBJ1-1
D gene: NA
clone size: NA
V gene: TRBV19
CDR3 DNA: TGTGCCAGTAGTCGGCGGGACACTGAAGCTTTCTTT
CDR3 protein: CASSRRDTEAFF

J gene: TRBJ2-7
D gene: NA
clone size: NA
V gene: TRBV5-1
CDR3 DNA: TGCGCCAGCAGCTTGAGGAGGGACGAGCAGTACTTC
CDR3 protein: CASSLRRDEQYF

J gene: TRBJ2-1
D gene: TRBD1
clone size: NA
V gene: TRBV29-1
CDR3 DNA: TGCAGCGTTGAAGGGGACAGCTCCTACAATGAGCAGTTCTTC
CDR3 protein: CSVEGDSSYNEQFF

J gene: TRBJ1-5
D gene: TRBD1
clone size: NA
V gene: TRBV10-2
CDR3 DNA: TGCGCCAGCAGCTTCGGACAGGCGTATAGCAATCAGCCCCAGCATTTT
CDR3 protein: CASSFGQAYSNQPQHF

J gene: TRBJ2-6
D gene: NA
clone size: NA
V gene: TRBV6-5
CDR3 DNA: TGTGCCAGCGCGGCCGGGGTCGGGGCCAACGTCCTGACTTTC
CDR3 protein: CASAAGVGANVLTF

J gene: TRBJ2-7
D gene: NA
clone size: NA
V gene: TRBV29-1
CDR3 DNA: TGCAGCGTTGAACCCCCAGGCGGCGAGCAGTACTTC
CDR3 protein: CSVEPPGGEQYF

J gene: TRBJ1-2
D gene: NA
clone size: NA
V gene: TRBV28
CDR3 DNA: TGTGCCAGCAGTTTATATCCCCGGAATAACTATGGCTACACCTTC
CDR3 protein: CASSLYPRNNYGYTF

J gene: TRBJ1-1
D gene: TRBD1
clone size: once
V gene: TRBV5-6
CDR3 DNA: TGTGCCAGCAGCCGACAGGGAGTGAACACTGAAGCTTTCTTT
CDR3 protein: CASSRQGVNTEAFF

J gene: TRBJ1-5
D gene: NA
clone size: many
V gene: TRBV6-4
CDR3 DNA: TGTGCCAGCAGTGAAATGGGGTTGGGTCAGCCCCAGCATTTT
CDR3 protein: CASSEMGLGQPQHF

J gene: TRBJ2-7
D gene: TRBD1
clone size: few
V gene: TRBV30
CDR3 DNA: TGTGCCTGGAGTAAACAGGGGGCGCAGGAGCAGTACTTC
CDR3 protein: CAWSKQGAQEQYF

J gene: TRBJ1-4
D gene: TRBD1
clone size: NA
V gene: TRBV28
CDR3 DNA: TGTGCCAGCAGACGATCGGGACAGCGGGTTGAAAAACTGTTTTTT
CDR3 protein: CASRRSGQRVEKLFF

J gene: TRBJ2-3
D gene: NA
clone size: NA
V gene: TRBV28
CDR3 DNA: TGTGCCAGCAGAGTGAGCACAGATACGCAGTATTTT
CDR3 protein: CASRVSTDTQYF

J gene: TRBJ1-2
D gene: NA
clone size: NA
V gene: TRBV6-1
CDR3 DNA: TGTGCCAGCAGGAACAGGGTTGGCTACACCTTC
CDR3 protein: CASRNRVGYTF

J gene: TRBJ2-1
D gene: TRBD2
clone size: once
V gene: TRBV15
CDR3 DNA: TGTGCCACCAGCAGAGGATCGCCTAGCGGGAGCTCCTACAATGAGCAGTTCTTC
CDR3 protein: CATSRGSPSGSSYNEQFF

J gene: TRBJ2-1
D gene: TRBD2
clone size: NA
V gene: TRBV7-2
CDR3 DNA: TGTGCCAGCAGCTTAGATTCACTAGCGGGACGCAATGAGCAGTTCTTC
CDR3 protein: CASSLDSLAGRNEQFF

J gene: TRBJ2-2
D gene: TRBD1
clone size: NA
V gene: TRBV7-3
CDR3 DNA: TGTGCCAGCAGCTTAAGTAGTCGGACAGGGGGTTTCGGGGAGCTGTTTTTT
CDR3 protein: CASSLSSRTGGFGELFF

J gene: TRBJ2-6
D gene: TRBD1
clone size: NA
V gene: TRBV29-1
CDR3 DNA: TGCAGCGTTTCCCCGGGGATAACAGGGGGCTTCTCTGGGGCCAACGTCCTGACTTTC
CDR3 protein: CSVSPGITGGFSGANVLTF

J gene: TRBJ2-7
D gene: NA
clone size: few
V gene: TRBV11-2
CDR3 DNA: TGTGCCAGCCAGGGGTTACGTACCTACGAGCAGTACTTC
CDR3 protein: CASQGLRTYEQYF

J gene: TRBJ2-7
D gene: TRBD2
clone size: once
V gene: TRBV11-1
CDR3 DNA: TGTGCCAGCAGCTTAGATTGGGCGGGGGACTACGAGCAGTACTTC
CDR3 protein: CASSLDWAGDYEQYF

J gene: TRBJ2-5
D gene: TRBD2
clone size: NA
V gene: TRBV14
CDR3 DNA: TGTGCCAGCAGCCAAAGGGGGGAACTAGCGGGAGTTGAGTTAGAGACCCAGTACTTC
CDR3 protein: CASSQRGELAGVELETQYF

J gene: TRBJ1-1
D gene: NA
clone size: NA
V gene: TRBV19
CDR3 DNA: TGTGCCAGTAGTAGGGGGGGGTCCACTGAAGCTTTCTTT
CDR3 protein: CASSRGGSTEAFF

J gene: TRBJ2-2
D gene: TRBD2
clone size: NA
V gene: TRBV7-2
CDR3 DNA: TGTGCCAGCAGCGCCCCGGGACTAGCGGGGGGTACCGGGGAGCTGTTTTTT
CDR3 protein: CASSAPGLAGGTGELFF

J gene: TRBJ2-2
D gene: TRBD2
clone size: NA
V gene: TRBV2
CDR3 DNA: TGTGCCAGCAGTGTTCTAGCGGGAGGAGGGGAGCTGTTTTTT
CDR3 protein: CASSVLAGGGELFF

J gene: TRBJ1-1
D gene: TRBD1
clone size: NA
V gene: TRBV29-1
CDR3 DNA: TGCAGCGTTGCAGAGGGGGCGAGGAGCACTGAAGCTTTCTTT
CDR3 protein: CSVAEGARSTEAFF

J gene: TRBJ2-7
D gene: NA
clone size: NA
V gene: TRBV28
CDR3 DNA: TGTGCCAGCAGTTCCGGGTCCTTTGGCCACGAGCAGTACTTC
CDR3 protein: CASSSGSFGHEQYF

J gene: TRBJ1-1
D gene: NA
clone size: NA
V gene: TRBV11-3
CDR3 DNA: TGTGCCAGCAGCTTCTCAGGGGCGAGCACTGAAGCTTTCTTT
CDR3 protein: CASSFSGASTEAFF

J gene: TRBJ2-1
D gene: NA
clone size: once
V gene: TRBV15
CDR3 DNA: TGTGCCACCAGCAGAGATCGTGACGGGACACCCTACAATGAGCAGTTCTTC
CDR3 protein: CATSRDRDGTPYNEQFF

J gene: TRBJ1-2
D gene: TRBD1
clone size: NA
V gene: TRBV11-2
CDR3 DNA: TGTGCCAGCAGCCCCGATCGGAGACAGGGACGCTACACCTTC
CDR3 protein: CASSPDRRQGRYTF

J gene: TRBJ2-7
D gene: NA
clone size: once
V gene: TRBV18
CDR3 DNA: TGTGCCAGCTCACGACAGACCTACGAGCAGTACTTC
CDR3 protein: CASSRQTYEQYF

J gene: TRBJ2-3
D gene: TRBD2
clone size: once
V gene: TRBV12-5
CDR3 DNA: TGTGCTAGTGGGGCTAGCGGGACGGCAGATACGCAGTATTTT
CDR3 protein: CASGASGTADTQYF

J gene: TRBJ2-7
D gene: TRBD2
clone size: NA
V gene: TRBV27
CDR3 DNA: TGTGCCAGCAGTCACAGGACTAGCGGGAGGTACGAGCAGTACTTC
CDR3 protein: CASSHRTSGRYEQYF

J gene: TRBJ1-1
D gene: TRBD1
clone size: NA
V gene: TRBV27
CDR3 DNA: TGTGCCACCCGTTGGGACAGGGGGTTTGGCACTGAAGCTTTCTTT
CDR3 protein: CATRWDRGFGTEAFF

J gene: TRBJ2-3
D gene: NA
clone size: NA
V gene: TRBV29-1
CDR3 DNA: TGCAGCGTAAGGCGTGGCACAGATACGCAGTATTTT
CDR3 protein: CSVRRGTDTQYF

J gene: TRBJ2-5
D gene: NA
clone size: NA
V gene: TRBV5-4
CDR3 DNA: TGTGCCAGCAGCTTGGGGACGGGAGTTGTACAAGAGACCCAGTACTTC
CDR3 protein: CASSLGTGVVQETQYF

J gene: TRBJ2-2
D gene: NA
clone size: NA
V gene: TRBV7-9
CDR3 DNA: TGTGCCAGCAGCTTTTTCCAGGGCAGCGGCGGGGAGCTGTTTTTT
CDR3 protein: CASSFFQGSGGELFF

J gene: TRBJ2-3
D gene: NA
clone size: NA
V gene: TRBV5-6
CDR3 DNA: TGTGCCAGCAGCTTGGAACAGTTCACAGATACGCAGTATTTT
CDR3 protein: CASSLEQFTDTQYF

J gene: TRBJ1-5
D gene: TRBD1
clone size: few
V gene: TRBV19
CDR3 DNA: TGTGCCAGTAGTATCGGGGACAGTTACCAACGCAATCAGCCCCAGCATTTT
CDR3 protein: CASSIGDSYQRNQPQHF

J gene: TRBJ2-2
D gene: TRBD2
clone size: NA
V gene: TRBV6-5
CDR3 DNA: TGTGCCAGCAGTGGGGGACTAGCGGGCCACGGGGAGCTGTTTTTT
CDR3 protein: CASSGGLAGHGELFF

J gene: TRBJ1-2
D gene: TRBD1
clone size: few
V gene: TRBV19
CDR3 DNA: TGTGCCAGCCGGGACAGGGTTGGCTACACCTTC
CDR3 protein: CASRDRVGYTF

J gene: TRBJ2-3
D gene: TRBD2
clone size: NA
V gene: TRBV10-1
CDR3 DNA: TGCGCCAGCCCTCAGCGGGAAGGGGAGTATACGCAGTATTTT
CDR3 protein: CASPQREGEYTQYF

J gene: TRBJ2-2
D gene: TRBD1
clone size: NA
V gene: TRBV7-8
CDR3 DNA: TGTGCCAGCAGTCGACAGGGGATAAACACCGGGGAGCTGTTTTTT
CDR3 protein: CASSRQGINTGELFF

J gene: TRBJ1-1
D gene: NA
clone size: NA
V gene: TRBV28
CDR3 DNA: TGTGCCAGCAAAAACCAGGGGGAAGCTTTCTTT
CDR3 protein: CASKNQGEAFF

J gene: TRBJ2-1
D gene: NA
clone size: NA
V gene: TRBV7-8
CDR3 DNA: TGTGCCAGCAGCTTAGTGCTAGGGACACCCGGTAGAGGTGAGCAGTTCTTC
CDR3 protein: CASSLVLGTPGRGEQFF

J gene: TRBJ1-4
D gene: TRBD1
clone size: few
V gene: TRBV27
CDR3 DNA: TGTGCCAGCAGCCACCTCCCGGGACAGGGTGATGAAAAACTGTTTTTT
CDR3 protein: CASSHLPGQGDEKLFF

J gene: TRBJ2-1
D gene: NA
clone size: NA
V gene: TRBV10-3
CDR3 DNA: TGTGCCATCAGTGAGTTGGCAAGTGAGCAGTTCTTC
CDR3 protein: CAISELASEQFF